This T cell receptor (beta chain) was retrieved from a study of T cell responses to AZD1222 COVID-19 vaccine. Findings and caveats of the study: The CD4 TCRs associated with vaccination extended across spike and predominated at 160-218 and 743-854.

A word on this clone: Its antigen is unidentified.

Sequencing used immunoSEQ multiplex PCR; TCRdb keeps in-frame clones, though not all of them. The sample lists 55,000 to 60,000 clones, more than 80% seen once, with roughly a fifth in the top ten. The CDR3 length is 16 residues. CDR1 and CDR2 from the germline V gene are KGHDR and SFDVKD. The V end was cut by 6 bases, the J end by 2 bases, with 19 bases between. The specimen comprised peripheral blood, sampled on day 0 of MenACWY control vaccination. The rearrangement links TRBV24-1 to TRBJ2-7, with D uncertain. The sequence was obtained from an adult in good health. CDR3 loop: CATSYVWSVSTYEQYF. The CDR3 nucleotides are TGTGCCACCAGTTACGTTTGGTCGGTCAGCACCTACGAGCAGTACTTC.